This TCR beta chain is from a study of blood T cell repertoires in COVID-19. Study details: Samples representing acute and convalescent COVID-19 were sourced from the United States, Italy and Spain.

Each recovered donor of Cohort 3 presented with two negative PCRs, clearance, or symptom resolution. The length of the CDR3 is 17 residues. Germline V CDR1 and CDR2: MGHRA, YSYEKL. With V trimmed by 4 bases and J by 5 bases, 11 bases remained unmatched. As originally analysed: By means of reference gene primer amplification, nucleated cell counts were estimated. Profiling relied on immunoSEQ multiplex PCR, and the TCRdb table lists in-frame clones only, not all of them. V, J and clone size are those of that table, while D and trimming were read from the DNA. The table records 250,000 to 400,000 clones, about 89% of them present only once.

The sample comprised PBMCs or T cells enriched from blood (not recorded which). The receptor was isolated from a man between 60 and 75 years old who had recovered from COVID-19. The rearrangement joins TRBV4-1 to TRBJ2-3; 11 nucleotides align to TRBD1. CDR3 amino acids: CASSRLTGTGGGDTQYF. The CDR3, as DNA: TGCGCCAGCAGCCGACTAACCGGGACAGGGGGTGGAGATACGCAGTATTTT.